This TCR beta chain comes out of a study of blood T cell repertoires in COVID-19. The CDR3 is made up of 16 amino acids. Germline CDR1 SGHTA, CDR2 FQGNSA. V was clipped by 5 bases and J by 1 base; unmatched bases: 5. Sequencing used immunoSEQ multiplex PCR; TCRdb keeps in-frame clones, though not all of them. The data contain more than 65,000 clones, around 83% of them singletons. This chain uses TRBV7-2 with TRBJ2-3; 11 nucleotides match TRBD2. Source material: peripheral blood. The origin of this receptor is a woman between 50 and 59 years old with acute or convalescent COVID-19. CDR3 amino acids: CASSRSGRVGTDTQYF. DNA of the CDR3: TGTGCCAGCAGCCGTAGCGGGAGGGTAGGCACAGATACGCAGTATTTT.